The 8 T cell receptor beta chains listed next were all sequenced from one sample in a study of PD-1 blockade in classical Hodgkin lymphoma. Time point described: cycle 4 day 1 (C4D1), after 5 to 7 weeks of nivolumab. No patient escaped relapse after autologous stem cell transplantation, and brentuximab vedotin exposure varied. Starting with thawed PBMCs, CD4+ T cells were purified by magnetic negative selection. Sequenced by immunoSEQ multiplex PCR; TCRdb stores in-frame clones only, minus some. The sample lists about 25,000 clones; roughly 80% were seen once. Sequencing used CD4+ T cells from blood, obtained before the fourth cycle of nivolumab. The receptor source for this set is a human donor with classical Hodgkin lymphoma.

This chain uses TRBV19 with TRBJ1-5; D gene unclear. Germline V CDR1 and CDR2: LNHDA, SQIVND (reference sequence). With 7 bases removed from V and 2 bases from J, the gap between germline ends came to 12 bases. The CDR3 is 14 amino acids. The CDR3: CASTVLGRNQPQHF. The CDR3 nucleotides are TGTGCCAGTACTGTTCTAGGCCGCAATCAGCCCCAGCATTTT.

This chain uses TRBV7-9 with TRBJ2-2; TRBD1 matches 7 bases. This CDR3 comprises 13 residues. Per germline, CDR1 SEHNR and CDR2 FQNEAQ (reference sequence). The V and J ends lost 1 base and 9 bases, in that order; junction bases with no gene match: 2. The CDR3 nucleotides read TGTGCCAGCAGCTTAGAAGGGGGCAGGGAGCTGTTTTTT. Translated, it gives CASSLEGGRELFF. The variable domain in full, completed from reference TRBV7-9 and TRBJ2-2, reads DTGVSQNPRHKITKRGQNVTFRCDPISEHNRLYWYRQTLGQGPEFLTYFQNEAQLEKSRLLSDRFSAERPKGSFSTLEIQRTEQGDSAMYLCASSLEGGRELFFGEGSRLTVL.

V and J are TRBV7-2 and TRBJ1-1; TRBD1 aligns across 9 bases. The germline V gene has CDR1 SGHTA and CDR2 FQGNSA. CDR3 size: 14 residues. J gave up 4 bases and V 5 bases, and 5 bases lay outside the gene matches. The CDR3: CASSRDRGFTEAFF. DNA for the CDR3: TGTGCCAGCAGCCGTGACAGGGGGTTCACTGAAGCTTTCTTT.

CDR3 protein: CASSSSDGYNEQFF. CDR3 sequence (DNA): TGTGCCAGCAGTTCCTCGGACGGGTACAATGAGCAGTTCTTC. The chain couples TRBV6-5 to TRBJ2-1; D is unresolved. Germline V gene data show CDR1 as MNHEY and CDR2 as SVGAGI. The CDR3 contains 14 residues. The germline V and J ends were trimmed by 4 bases and 4 bases, with 11 bases remaining between them.

The genes are TRBV5-1 and TRBJ1-1, with D maybe TRBD1 (5 bases). CDR1 is SGHRS, CDR2 YFSETQ, per germline. The CDR3 loop spans 16 amino acids. Trimming cost V 4 bases and J 6 bases, with 22 bases left between them. The CDR3 DNA sequence: TGCGCCAGCAGCCCAGGGACCCTGACACTTGGCGCTGAAGCTTTCTTT. Its translation is CASSPGTLTLGAEAFF.

This chain links TRBV7-2 with TRBJ2-1; 7 bases fit TRBD1. J lost 15 bases, V lost 1 base, and 9 bases had no gene match. This CDR3 is built from 13 residues. Germline V gene data show CDR1 as SGHTA and CDR2 as FQGNSA. CDR3 DNA: TGTGCCAGCAGCTTAGATCAGGGGGTTTATACGTTCTTC. Translated, it gives CASSLDQGVYTFF.

This rearrangement joins TRBV30 to TRBJ2-2, with no clear D. The CDR3 runs to 12 residues. Trimming pared 2 bases from V and 6 bases from J, leaving 7 bases between. The germline CDR1 and CDR2 sequences are GTSNPN and SVGIG (reference sequence). CDR3 residues: CAWSPSAGELFF. The CDR3 DNA follows: TGTGCCTGGAGTCCAAGCGCCGGGGAGCTGTTTTTT.

V usage is TRBV6-6 and J usage is TRBJ1-6, with D perhaps TRBD1 (6 bases). With 2 bases removed from V and 9 bases from J, the gap between germline ends came to 11 bases. Germline V CDR1 and CDR2: MNHNY, SVGAGI (reference sequence). CDR3 length equals 14 residues. CDR3 sequence: CASSYRGISSPLHF. The CDR3 DNA is TGTGCCAGCAGTTACAGGGGGATTTCTTCACCCCTCCACTTT.